There are many counts of the clone carrying this T cell receptor beta chain. Germline V gives CDR1 SNHLY, CDR2 FYNNEI. CDR3 length equals 12 residues. With V trimmed by 8 bases and J by 3 bases, 4 bases remained unmatched. Thyroid surgery had not been preceded by any treatment in any patient. The source of the sample is a study of metastatic and nonmetastatic thyroid tumors. TCRdb recomputed clones from the PCR reads via MiXCR. The profile shows around 45,000 clones, about 4.3% of them singletons. Input material: blood. The origin of this receptor is a female donor with papillary thyroid cancer or a benign thyroid nodule (not recorded which). Some clones in this sample may be carry-over from other donors' samples. The chain recombines TRBV2 with TRBJ2-7; 7 nucleotides match TRBD2. CDR3 nucleotide sequence: TGTGCCAGCGCGGGAGAGGTCTACGAGCAGTACTTC. This gives the protein CASAGEVYEQYF.